These 7 T cell receptor beta chains share one sample of origin, sequenced in a study of blood T cell repertoires in COVID-19. TCRdb's table, derived via immunoSEQ multiplex PCR, lists solely in-frame clones and lacks some. The data hold about 240,000 clones, with less than 90% observed a single time. The specimen was peripheral blood. These receptor sequences come from a man in his sixties with acute or convalescent COVID-19.

The chain is built from TRBV2 and TRBJ1-1, with D possibly matching TRBD1 (6 bases). V was clipped by 8 bases and J by 1 base, with 26 bases between them. The CDR3 spans 18 residues. In germline, CDR1 is SNHLY, CDR2 FYNNEI. As DNA, the CDR3 is TGTGCCAGCCTCGGTTTAGACAGGCGGGTTAGTGAGAACACTGAAGCTTTCTTT. It codes for CASLGLDRRVSENTEAFF.

The V and J genes are TRBV12-3 or TRBV12-4 and TRBJ1-5, with a weak D call TRBD1 (6 bases). CDR3 length: 13 amino acids. V was cut by 5 bases and J by 7 bases, with 12 bases left in between. The CDR3 coding sequence is TGTGCCAGCAGTCTACAGGGTGGGCAGCCCCAGCATTTT. Amino acids: CASSLQGGQPQHF.

The V and J genes are TRBV7-6 and TRBJ1-4; D gene unclear. Germline V lookup: CDR1 SGHVS, CDR2 FNYEAQ. V shed 1 base and J shed 3 bases, with 9 bases lying between them. The CDR3 is made up of 15 amino acids. The DNA for the CDR3 is TGTGCCAGCAGCTTAGTGTCAGGATCTAATGAAAAACTGTTTTTT. Encoded protein: CASSLVSGSNEKLFF.

This sequence joins TRBV9 and TRBJ2-2; 12 nucleotides match TRBD1. V lost 4 bases and J lost 3; bases outside the gene matches: 7. The CDR3 totals 17 residues. Germline V CDR1 and CDR2: SGDLS, YYNGEE. CDR3 nucleotide sequence: TGTGCCAGCAGCTACGGGACAGGGGGCAGGTACACCGGGGAGCTGTTTTTT. Amino acids: CASSYGTGGRYTGELFF.

The V and J genes are TRBV15 and TRBJ1-4, with D perhaps TRBD1 (5 bases). Trimming took 0 bases from V and 8 from J, leaving 10 bases between them. Germline CDR1 LNHNV, CDR2 YYDKDF (reference sequence). The CDR3 is 14 amino acids. The CDR3 loop reads CATSRDKGKEKLFF. The CDR3 coding sequence is TGTGCCACCAGCAGAGATAAGGGGAAGGAAAAACTGTTTTTT.

This clone was seen only once. The chain uses TRBV11-3 and TRBJ2-5, with 16 bases aligning to TRBD2. The CDR3 contains 18 residues. The V gene's germline CDR1 is SGHNT and CDR2 YENEEA. V was clipped by 3 bases and J by 1 base; unmatched bases: 5. The CDR3 spells CASSFPGTSGRAQETQYF. The CDR3 nucleotides read TGTGCCAGCAGCTTCCCCGGGACTAGCGGGAGGGCCCAAGAGACCCAGTACTTC.

This clone appeared a single time. The CDR3 DNA reads as TGTGCCAGCATTGGTAGCGGACCCTACAATGAGCAGTTCTTC. Amino acid sequence: CASIGSGPYNEQFF. The chain uses TRBV2 and TRBJ2-1; D possibly corresponds to TRBD2 (6 bases). The CDR3 is made up of 14 amino acids. Germline CDR1 SNHLY, CDR2 FYNNEI. Deletions cut 7 bases from V and 2 bases from J, with 12 bases between.